Included here is one TCR beta chain sequence, with context. The antigen remains unidentified. V was cut by 11 bases and J by 0 bases, with 14 bases left in between. Germline loops: CDR1 LNHDA, CDR2 SQIVND (reference sequence). The CDR3 is 14 residues long. Each CDR3 protein gets one entry after TCRdb re-called the PCR reads with MiXCR. The data contain under 600,000 distinct CDR3 sequences, about 25% of them singletons. This sample was included in a study of molecular identifiers for immune sequencing clone quantification. Study-wide context: The replicate experiment used RNA from approximately 20,000 or 100,000 naive CD8 cells. This RNA was split into five aliquots, and four of them were sequenced. Points from the study as a whole: Over 98% of effector molecules, yet under 1% of naive-cell molecules, were held by clones above 20 RNA copies.

Naive CD8 libraries used about 19,000 to 1,000,000 sorted cells and 10%, 30% or 50% RNA. The chain is built from TRBV19 and TRBJ1-5, with D possibly matching TRBD1 (5 bases). This clonotype was obtained from a human donor in good health. Some libraries in this study had Jurkat cell RNA spiked in. Sample: naive CD8+ T cells from blood, with Jurkat cell RNA spiked in. Regarding subset: FACS-sorted CD8+CD4-CCR7+CD45RA+ naive T cells. In DNA, the CDR3 is TGTGCCGCCTCCTCTGGGGGTAGCAATCAGCCCCAGCATTTT. Translating gives CAASSGGSNQPQHF.